This TCR beta chain was retrieved from a study of read filtering for tumor transcriptome and immune sequencing. This clonotype has a count of ten or more. Its specificity is not known. The study, taken as a whole, reports: About four fifths of IR-seq clonotypes had a single read, yet these held roughly 3.8% of reads.

Per germline, CDR1 DFQATT and CDR2 SNEGSKA (reference sequence). The CDR3 consists of 15 residues. Trimming at V came to 6 bases and at J to 0 bases, leaving 10 bases not matched to a gene. This library used roughly 0.4 ug RNA and molecular barcoded adaptors spanning alpha/delta and beta/gamma chains. TCRdb independently ran MiXCR on the reads; one entry per CDR3 protein. The sample holds more than 45,000 distinct CDR3 sequences, roughly an eighth seen once. V gene TRBV20-1 combines with J gene TRBJ2-7, with 8 nucleotides matching TRBD1. This sequence was found in a donor aged 40 or over with multiple myeloma. Sequencing used a population of CD138-negative cells sorted from bone marrow. As DNA, the CDR3 is TGCAGTGCGGCACCGGGACAGGTGAGCTCCTACGAGCAGTACTTC. Residues: CSAAPGQVSSYEQYF.